This TCR beta chain was observed in a study of cytomegalovirus exposure and HLA in healthy donors. Findings and caveats of the study: Researchers catalogued around 150 TCR beta chains as cytomegalovirus-associated.

The PCR had 60 Vbeta and 13 Jbeta primers. Measured with immunoSEQ multiplex PCR; TCRdb has only the in-frame clones, and not every one. Of approximately 190,000 clones listed, 87% are singletons. On this clone itself: The target antigen is unknown.

Trimming at V came to 4 bases and at J to 0 bases, leaving 10 bases not matched to a gene. The CDR3 is made up of 17 amino acids. The germline V gene encodes CDR1 SGHKS and CDR2 YYEKEE (reference sequence). The TCR originated in a man under 40 in good health and CMV-seronegative. The specimen was PBMCs. The V and J genes are TRBV5-5 and TRBJ1-5; TRBD1 matches at 7 bases. The CDR3 spells CASSPEDRDLSNQPQHF. The CDR3 coding sequence is TGTGCCAGCAGCCCAGAAGACAGGGACCTTAGCAATCAGCCCCAGCATTTT. Looking up the rest from reference TRBV5-5 and TRBJ1-5 gives the full variable domain: DAGVTQSPTHLIKTRGQQVTLRCSPISGHKSVSWYQQVLGQGPQFIFQYYEKEERGRGNFPDRFSARQFPNYSSELNVNALLLGDSALYLCASSPEDRDLSNQPQHFGDGTRLSIL.